The rows below give T cell receptor beta chains drawn from one sample of a study of shared T cell receptors in the human thymus. Some clones are missing from TCRdb's copy, which holds only in-frame ones; the method was immunoSEQ multiplex PCR. Of about 660,000 clones in the sample, approximately 89% were seen once. These same data were also listed under a study on human thymus T cells.

What was sequenced was thymocytes. The source of these receptors is a boy under two years old with a congenital heart defect. Each CDR3 is given with its conserved first and last residue. A D gene is named only where the DNA matches it firmly. For some rows the clone size is stated as once, few or many, or as a class when expanded; others skip it.

>.|TRBV10-1|TRBJ2-3|.
TGCGCCAGCAGTGTGGGGGGTACTAATCCCGACACAGATACGCAGTATTTT
CASSVGGTNPDTDTQYF
>.|TRBV10-1|TRBJ2-2|.
TGCGCCAGCAGTCGACCTTGGAGGGCCCGGGCCGGGGAGCTGTTTTTT
CASSRPWRARAGELFF
>TRBD1|TRBV9|TRBJ1-2|.
TGTGCCAGCAGCGGGGGACAGAGTAACTATGGCTACACCTTC
CASSGGQSNYGYTF
>.|TRBV4-3|TRBJ1-1|.
TGCGCCAGCAGCCAAGAGTCCCGGCAGGGTATAGGCACTGAAGCTTTCTTT
CASSQESRQGIGTEAFF
>.|TRBV15|TRBJ1-5|.
TGTGCCACCAGCAGAGATATACGGGGGAACCAGCCCCAGCATTTT
CATSRDIRGNQPQHF
>TRBD2|TRBV6-6|TRBJ2-2|once
TGTGCCAGCAGTTACGGCGGCGGGGGGGGGTCCGGGGAGCTGTTTTTT
CASSYGGGGGSGELFF
>.|TRBV27|TRBJ2-1|.
TGTGCCAGCAGTACGGGCTCGGGACCGGGGGACAATGAGCAGTTCTTC
CASSTGSGPGDNEQFF
>.|TRBV6-6|TRBJ1-1|once
TGTGCCAGCATTACTACACCTCCGGGTGAAGCTTTCTTT
CASITTPPGEAFF
>TRBD1|TRBV18|TRBJ1-1|.
TGTGCCAGCTCACCAGCCCGACAGGGGAGAAACACTGAAGCTTTCTTT
CASSPARQGRNTEAFF
>TRBD1|TRBV28|TRBJ1-2|.
TGTGCCAGCAGTTCAGGGGGCTTTGGCTACACCTTC
CASSSGGFGYTF
>.|TRBV6-5|TRBJ1-1|.
TGTGCCAGCAGTCTCGCGGGGAGCACTGAAGCTTTCTTT
CASSLAGSTEAFF
>TRBD1|TRBV7-8|TRBJ1-1|.
TGTGCCAGCAGCTTAGGAACAGGGGCGTGCACTGAAGCTTTCTTT
CASSLGTGACTEAFF
>.|TRBV12-5|TRBJ1-1|.
TGTGCTAGTGGCCGGGTAATGAGGAGGGCAGCTTTCTTT
CASGRVMRRAAFF
>TRBD1|TRBV15|TRBJ1-1|.
TGTGCCACCTGCAGGACAGGGGCCTGCACTGAAGCTTTCTTT
CATCRTGACTEAFF
>.|TRBV28|TRBJ2-5|.
TGTGCCAGCAGTCCTACAGGGCAAGAGACCCAGTACTTC
CASSPTGQETQYF
>.|TRBV10-3|TRBJ1-5|.
TGTGCCATCAGTGAGTCGGGAGTGTATAGCAATCAGCCCCAGCATTTT
CAISESGVYSNQPQHF
>TRBD1|TRBV4-3|TRBJ1-2|.
TGCGCCAGCAGCCCAGGTGAGGGGGCCCATGGCTACACCTTC
CASSPGEGAHGYTF
>TRBD2|TRBV4-3|TRBJ2-3|.
TGCGCCAGCAGCCAAGATTTACTAGCGTCAGATACGCAGTATTTT
CASSQDLLASDTQYF
>.|TRBV7-2|TRBJ2-7|.
TGTGCCAGCAGCTTAGTGGGCAGTTACTACGAGCAGTACTTC
CASSLVGSYYEQYF
>TRBD1|TRBV5-1|TRBJ1-1|.
TGCGCCAGCAGCCCGGGACAGGGGGCGACTGAAGCTTTCTTT
CASSPGQGATEAFF
>TRBD1|TRBV5-1|TRBJ1-1|.
TGCGCCAGCAGCTGGGACAGGAGGAGGAGGACTGAAGCTTTCTTT
CASSWDRRRRTEAFF
>TRBD1|TRBV19|TRBJ2-4|.
TGTGCCAGTAGTATGGCTACAGGGGCGAAAAACATTCAGTACTTC
CASSMATGAKNIQYF
>.|TRBV29-1|TRBJ2-3|once
TGCAGCGTTGAAATTAGTCTAGATACGCAGTATTTT
CSVEISLDTQYF
>.|TRBV15|TRBJ2-6|.
TGTGCCACCAGCAGAGATCGGTTGGTGCACTCTGGGGCCAACGTCCTGACTTTC
CATSRDRLVHSGANVLTF
>.|TRBV5-6|TRBJ1-2|.
TGTGCCAGCAGCCCACTGGGAGCGATGAACTATGGCTACACCTTC
CASSPLGAMNYGYTF
>.|TRBV6-5|TRBJ1-6|.
TGTGCCAGCAGTTATTCCCGACAGGATCATGATTCACCCCTCCACTTT
CASSYSRQDHDSPLHF
>.|TRBV7-2|TRBJ1-2|.
TGTGCCAGCAGCTTAGTTGCACAAACCCCTAACTATGGCTACACCTTC
CASSLVAQTPNYGYTF
>.|TRBV27|TRBJ2-5|.
TGTGCCAGCAGTTTATGGGCCCCCAGGGTCCCCCAAGAGACCCAGTACTTC
CASSLWAPRVPQETQYF
>.|TRBV10-2|TRBJ2-7|.
TGCGCCAGCAGTGGGACTGGGGTCGGTTCCTACGAGCAGTACTTC
CASSGTGVGSYEQYF
>.|TRBV7-9|TRBJ2-7|.
TGTGCCAGCAGCATTCGGGGCGAGCAGTACTTC
CASSIRGEQYF
>TRBD1|TRBV4-1|TRBJ1-6|.
TGCGCCAGCGCCGGGACAGGGCGATCACCCCTCCACTTT
CASAGTGRSPLHF